Each of the 21 T cell receptor beta chains below was sequenced from the same sample in a study of blood T cells in healthy people across ages. Primed by a sample-barcoded 5' primer and a J-beta primer mix, a second PCR proceeded for 7 to 11 cycles. TCRdb re-called the 5' RACE reads through MiXCR, storing one row per CDR3 protein. The repertoire has around 1,000,000 distinct CDR3 sequences, less than 45% of them found once; the top ten carry roughly 14%. The sequencing input was blood. Receptors originate from a man between 18 and 35 years old in good health.

This clonotype has only a few counts. J is TRBJ1-6 and V is TRBV28; D is perhaps TRBD1 (6 bases). V was trimmed by 3 bases and J by 10 bases, leaving 16 bases between them. This CDR3 is built from 15 residues. Germline V gives CDR1 MDHEN, CDR2 SYDVKM. CDR3 loop: CASSLGQGIGSPLHF. In DNA form, the CDR3 reads TGTGCCAGCAGTTTGGGCCAGGGGATAGGCTCACCCCTCCACTTT.

This clonotype was seen a handful of times. This chain joins TRBV5-1 and TRBJ2-1, with D perhaps TRBD1 (5 bases). There are 13 residues in the CDR3. With 6 bases removed from V and 5 bases from J, the gap between germline ends came to 12 bases. Germline V gives CDR1 SGHRS, CDR2 YFSETQ. The CDR3 coding sequence is TGCGCCAGCAAGACAGACATTCACAATGAGCAGTTCTTC. This encodes CASKTDIHNEQFF.

This chain connects TRBV30 to TRBJ2-7; weak D call: TRBD1 (6 bases). This CDR3 region has 16 residues. V was cut by 0 bases and J by 0 bases, with 15 bases left in between. Germline values: CDR1 GTSNPN, CDR2 SVGIG (reference sequence). The CDR3 reads CAWSVRRGHRSYEQYF. The CDR3, as DNA: TGTGCCTGGAGTGTACGTCGGGGACACCGCTCCTACGAGCAGTACTTC.

In its sample, this clonotype was seen a few times. V is TRBV4-1 and J is TRBJ1-5, with no clear D. The CDR3 has 13 residues. CDR1 is MGHRA and CDR2 is YSYEKL in the germline V gene. The germline V and J ends were trimmed by 3 bases and 6 bases, with 9 bases remaining between them. CDR3 nucleotide sequence: TGCGCCAGCAGCCAGGGCCCCGCTCAGCCCCAGCATTTT. It encodes CASSQGPAQPQHF.

In this sample, this clonotype turned up a few times. V and J are TRBV7-2 and TRBJ1-5; D not certain. Trimming removed 1 base at V and 3 bases at J, with 10 bases between. This CDR3 contains 15 residues. The germline gives CDR1 SGHTA, CDR2 FQGNSA. CDR3 residues: CASSLGLGNNQPQHF. The CDR3 nucleotides are TGTGCCAGCAGCTTAGGACTAGGGAACAATCAGCCCCAGCATTTT.

This clonotype was seen more than once but under ten times. The gene calls are TRBV5-1 and TRBJ1-6; TRBD1 might be the D (6 bases). The CDR3 has 15 residues. Between the trimmed V and J ends, which lost 1 base and 10 bases, there was a span of 15 bases. CDR1 SGHRS and CDR2 YFSETQ come from the germline V gene. The CDR3 is CASSLFSGVGSPLHF. In DNA form, the CDR3 reads TGCGCCAGCAGCTTGTTTTCAGGGGTAGGCTCACCCCTCCACTTT.

Of note for this clonotype: The junction does not match germline at one end; this may be a read error. The chain joins TRBV27 to TRBJ1-1, with 7 bases matching TRBD1. This CDR3 has 16 residues. Per germline, CDR1 MNHEY and CDR2 SMNVEV (reference sequence). The CDR3 region has the DNA TGTGCCTGCAGTTTCCCCCCAGGACAGGCGAACACTGAAGCTTTCTTT. Translated, it gives CACSFPPGQANTEAFF.

The chain links TRBV10-3 to TRBJ1-6, with 9 bases identical to TRBD1. V lost 2 bases to trimming and J lost 6 bases; unmatched junction nucleotides: 2. This CDR3 is built from 15 residues. The germline gives CDR1 ENHRY, CDR2 SYGVKD. CDR3 bases: TGTGCCATCAGTGAGCTGGACAGGGGTAATTCACCCCTCCACTTT. As protein: CAISELDRGNSPLHF.

The chain combines TRBV20-1 with TRBJ2-1; TRBD2 might be the D (5 bases). The V end was cut by 4 bases, the J end by 7 bases, with 17 bases between. This CDR3 is 14 amino acids long. Per germline, CDR1 DFQATT and CDR2 SNEGSKA (reference sequence). The DNA for the CDR3 is TGCAGTGCTAAGACTTGGAGTACGGGAAATGAGCAGTTCTTC. The encoded protein is CSAKTWSTGNEQFF.

V usage is TRBV2 and J usage is TRBJ1-2; D unresolved. The CDR3 totals 10 residues. Per the germline V gene, CDR1 is SNHLY and CDR2 is FYNNEI. V dropped 4 bases and J dropped 6 bases, with 3 bases sitting between them. CDR3 sequence (DNA): TGTGCCAGCAGTGGTCATGGCTACACCTTC. Translated, it gives CASSGHGYTF.

About this clonotype: The junction differs from germline at one of its ends, possibly a read error. V is TRBV6-1 and J is TRBJ1-1, with D unresolved. CDR1 MNHNS and CDR2 SASEGT come from the germline V gene. CDR3 length equals 12 residues. This chain's CDR3 is CASSETAPEVFF. The CDR3, as DNA: TGTGCCAGCAGTGAAACGGCTCCTGAAGTTTTCTTT.

This chain joins TRBV7-8 and TRBJ2-5; 10 bases fit TRBD1. The CDR3 spans 15 residues. The V gene end was trimmed by 8 bases and the J gene end by 1 base; junction bases not matched to a gene: 7. The germline V gene has CDR1 SGHVS and CDR2 FQNEAQ. CDR3 DNA: TGTGCCAGCCAGAGAGGACAGGGGGGCCAAGAGACCCAGTACTTC. As protein: CASQRGQGGQETQYF.

This clonotype was seen repeatedly, ten times or more. The gene calls are TRBV10-3 and TRBJ2-7, with TRBD1 identical over 8 bases. The CDR3 runs 15 residues. Losses at the gene ends were 6 bases for V and 0 bases for J; bases not matched to a gene: 7. From germline, CDR1 is ENHRY and CDR2 SYGVKD. The CDR3 nucleotides are TGTGCCATCAGATCGGACAGGGCCGACTCCTACGAGCAGTACTTC. This encodes CAIRSDRADSYEQYF.

CDR3 coding DNA: TGTGCCAGCTCACCAGGAACGGGGGGCTCGGCTAACTATGGCTACACCTTC. Translation gives CASSPGTGGSANYGYTF. The rearrangement uses TRBV18 and TRBJ1-2; D is perhaps TRBD1 (6 bases). The germline V gene encodes CDR1 KGHSH and CDR2 LQKENI. This CDR3 region has 17 residues. Trimming removed 2 bases from V and 0 bases from J, with 16 bases in between.

The CDR3 loop is CASSLFSGQLETQYF. In DNA, the CDR3 is TGTGCCAGCAGCTTATTCAGCGGACAGCTGGAGACCCAGTACTTC. V is TRBV7-2 and J is TRBJ2-5, with D maybe TRBD1 (6 bases). The CDR3 sequence is 15 residues long. Trimming stripped 2 bases from V and 5 bases from J, with 15 bases between. Germline CDR1 SGHTA, CDR2 FQGNSA.

This chain links TRBV12-3 or TRBV12-4 with TRBJ2-3; a possible D gene is TRBD2 (5 bases). V gave up 4 bases and J gave up 0 bases, with 11 bases separating them. This CDR3 region has 15 residues. CDR3: CASSSGGHSTDTQYF. The CDR3 DNA is TGTGCCAGCAGTTCGGGCGGGCATAGCACAGATACGCAGTATTTT.

CDR3 sequence reads: CASSDRFYGYTF. The CDR3, as DNA: TGTGCCAGCAGCGACCGATTTTATGGCTACACCTTC. This chain links TRBV9 with TRBJ1-2, with no clear D. This CDR3 region has 12 residues. V was trimmed by 3 bases and J by 5 bases, leaving 8 bases between them. Germline CDR1 SGDLS, CDR2 YYNGEE.

This clonotype showed up just a few times. This rearrangement joins TRBV4-2 to TRBJ1-1; D is uncertain. CDR1 and CDR2 (germline): LGHNA, YNFKEQ. V shed 0 bases and J shed 8 bases, with 7 bases lying between them. The CDR3 contains 12 residues. This CDR3 reads CASSQDRREAFF. CDR3 DNA sequence: TGTGCCAGCAGCCAAGATAGGCGGGAAGCTTTCTTT.

This CDR3 is CSARDPELGSPLHF. CDR3 in DNA: TGCAGTGCTAGAGATCCGGAGTTAGGGTCACCCCTCCACTTT. The chain joins TRBV20-1 to TRBJ1-6, with D hard to call. V lost 0 bases and J 10 bases, leaving 13 bases between the germline ends. There are 14 residues in the CDR3. Germline CDR1 and CDR2: DFQATT and SNEGSKA (reference sequence).

The J gene is TRBJ1-1, the V gene TRBV20-1; 7 nucleotides line up with TRBD1. Per the germline V gene, CDR1 is DFQATT and CDR2 is SNEGSKA (reference sequence). With 2 bases clipped from V and 4 bases from J, the junction kept 10 bases outside the gene matches. The CDR3 totals 15 residues. CDR3 bases: TGCAGTGCTAGATCAGGTACAGGGGCCACCACTGAAGCTTTCTTT. Protein sequence: CSARSGTGATTEAFF.

This clonotype appeared a few times. The chain carries TRBV7-9 and TRBJ2-3; perhaps TRBD1 as D (5 bases). V was trimmed by 5 bases and J by 0 bases, leaving 12 bases between them. The V gene's germline CDR1 is SEHNR and CDR2 FQNEAQ (reference sequence). The CDR3 loop spans 15 amino acids. CDR3: CASSPSRASTDTQYF. As DNA, the CDR3 is TGTGCCAGCAGCCCCTCCAGGGCCAGCACAGATACGCAGTATTTT.